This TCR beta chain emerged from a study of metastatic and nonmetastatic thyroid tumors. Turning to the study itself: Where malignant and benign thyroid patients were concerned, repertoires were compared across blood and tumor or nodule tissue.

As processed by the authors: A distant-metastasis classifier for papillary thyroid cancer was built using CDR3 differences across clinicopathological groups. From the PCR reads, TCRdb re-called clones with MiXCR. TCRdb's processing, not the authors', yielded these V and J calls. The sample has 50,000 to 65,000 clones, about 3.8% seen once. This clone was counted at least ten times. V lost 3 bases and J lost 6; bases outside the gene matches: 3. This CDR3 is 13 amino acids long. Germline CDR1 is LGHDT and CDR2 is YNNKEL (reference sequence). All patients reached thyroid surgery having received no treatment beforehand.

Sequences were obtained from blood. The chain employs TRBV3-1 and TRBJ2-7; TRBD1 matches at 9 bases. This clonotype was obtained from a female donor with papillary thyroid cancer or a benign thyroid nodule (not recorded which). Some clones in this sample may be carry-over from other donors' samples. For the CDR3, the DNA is TGTGCCAGCAGCCAGAGGACAGGGGTCGAGCAGTACTTC. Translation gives CASSQRTGVEQYF.